This T cell receptor (beta chain) was captured in a study of metastatic and nonmetastatic thyroid tumors. With MiXCR, TCRdb called clones anew from the PCR reads. The sample carries under 25,000 clones, about a quarter recorded once. Between the trimmed V and J ends, which lost 4 bases and 2 bases, there was a span of 13 bases. The CDR3 covers 16 residues. Looked up from germline, CDR1 is SGHNT and CDR2 is YYREEE (reference sequence). This clone was found many times. Nobody among the patients had been given any treatment before thyroid surgery. The rearrangement links TRBV5-4 to TRBJ2-6; tentatively, D is TRBD2 (5 bases). The sequencing sample was made of blood. The source is a male donor with papillary thyroid cancer or a benign thyroid nodule (not recorded which). Some clones in this sample may be carry-over from other donors' samples. The CDR3 DNA sequence: TGTGCCAGCAGCCCTCAGGCGGGCGCTGGGGCCAACGTCCTGACTTTC. Protein sequence: CASSPQAGAGANVLTF.